Listed below are T cell receptor beta chains from one sample, sequenced in a study of control samples from healthy donors and cancer patients. Data came from immunoSEQ multiplex PCR; TCRdb stores just in-frame clones and leaves some out. This table has about 150,000 clones, about 94% appearing once. Sequencing used blood. The receptors were gathered from a man aged 35 to 55 in good health. Both conserved end residues are part of each CDR3.

v_call	j_call	cdr3_aa
TRBV3-1/TRBV3-2	TRBJ2-2	CASSPTRSRGTGELFF
TRBV5-6	TRBJ1-2	CASSSTGDYGYTF
TRBV6-6	TRBJ2-7	CASSWDGERIEQYF
TRBV18	TRBJ1-2	CASSPGVGYTF
TRBV12-3/TRBV12-4	TRBJ1-1	CASSQGMNTEAFF
TRBV7-9	TRBJ1-1	CASSSPGATEAFF
TRBV11-2	TRBJ1-3	CASSFGTGPGNTIYF
TRBV5-1	TRBJ1-1	CASSFIGNTEAFF
TRBV7-9	TRBJ1-5	CASSTSSGVNQPQHF
TRBV4-1	TRBJ2-7	CASSPSAGTTSYEQYF
TRBV5-1	TRBJ2-7	CASSRTLGIYEQYF
TRBV3-1/TRBV3-2	TRBJ1-2	CASSPRQGAGGYTF
TRBV7-4	TRBJ2-7	CASSSGQGPYEQYF
TRBV27	TRBJ1-1	CASNFNTEAFF
TRBV2	TRBJ1-3	CASSSGSSGNTIYF
TRBV12-5	TRBJ2-6	CASVLEDRGSGANVLTF
TRBV6-5	TRBJ1-4	CASSSLATNEKLFF
TRBV6-6	TRBJ2-7	CASSGQGIHEQYF
TRBV3-1/TRBV3-2	TRBJ1-1	CASSQDRARVNTEAFF
TRBV3-1/TRBV3-2	TRBJ2-5	CASSPRAGAGETQYF
TRBV6-2/TRBV6-3	TRBJ1-2	CASSYVAGYGYTF
TRBV30	TRBJ2-2	CAWNPPGSVGELFF
TRBV2	TRBJ2-5	CASRGTGEETQYF
TRBV2	TRBJ1-1	CASSESRGQNTEAFF
TRBV7-2	TRBJ2-3	CASSTQESTDTQYF
TRBV19	TRBJ2-1	CASSTDRVSYNEQFF
TRBV4-1	TRBJ2-1	CASRDLPGGRSYNEQFF
TRBV6-5	TRBJ1-1	CASSYGPGQGDTEAFF
TRBV4-1	TRBJ2-3	CASSQGLAGGADTQYF
TRBV5-1	TRBJ1-2	CASSLGGLGYGYTF
TRBV7-9	TRBJ1-1	CASSTTGILAEAFF
TRBV5-4	TRBJ2-5	CASSSGQAQETQYF
TRBV5-1	TRBJ1-6	CASSLMTANNSPLHF
TRBV19	TRBJ2-2	CASSIYGTSGGTITGELFF
TRBV15	TRBJ2-1	CATSRSGGLGPYNEQFF
TRBV28	TRBJ1-5	CASTVLRGANQPQHF
TRBV30	TRBJ1-2	CAWTGGYGYTF
TRBV6-6	TRBJ2-1	CASSYRGLSYNEQFF
TRBV4-1	TRBJ1-2	CASSQGTAYGYTF
TRBV7-9	TRBJ1-2	CASSSGRDGYTF
TRBV5-1	TRBJ1-1	CASSLGRPLTGGNTEAFF
TRBV5-1	TRBJ2-2	CASRAQANTGELFF
TRBV21-1	TRBJ2-7	CASSPWGTGYVHEQYF
TRBV9	TRBJ1-4	CASSVGAGAEKLFF
TRBV7-9	TRBJ1-1	CASSPPPNTEAFF
TRBV2	TRBJ1-2	CASRQLNYGYTF
TRBV6-5	TRBJ1-1	CASSIGQNTEAFF
TRBV9	TRBJ2-7	CASSVGQGRYEQYF
TRBV28	TRBJ1-3	CASTIPAGNTIYF
TRBV19	TRBJ2-5	CASMATSGLPETQYF
TRBV18	TRBJ1-5	CASSPRPGISNNQPQHF
TRBV30	TRBJ2-1	CAWGGKTYTKGTIF
TRBV6-5	TRBJ1-1	CASSYSRGVTEAFF
TRBV4-2	TRBJ1-2	CASSQDSRDYGYTF
TRBV3-1/TRBV3-2	TRBJ2-7	CASSPPSGGYAYEQYF
TRBV19	TRBJ2-1	CASSGTSGYNEQFF
TRBV28	TRBJ2-7	CASSATSGGSYEQYF